This passage covers 5 T cell receptor beta chains from one sample sequenced in a study of tumor-infiltrating lymphocytes in primary liver carcinoma. Making TCR beta cDNA involved 400 to 600 ng total RNA and a constant-region primer. Three rounds of nested multiplex PCR with slightly modified ARM-PCR produced TCR beta libraries. TRBV1-TRBV30 forward primers paired with a C-beta reverse primer drove the first two PCR rounds, about 11 cycles each. TCRdb re-derived calls from the multiplex PCR reads in MiXCR, one entry per CDR3 protein. The data contain approximately 310,000 distinct CDR3 sequences, 50% to 70% of them singletons. Germline DNA was extracted too, while blood RNA derived from unsorted whole blood. Sample: peripheral blood. Receptors originate from a man aged 35 to 55 with primary liver carcinoma and hepatitis B virus infection.

The count of this clonotype is one. This likely comes from a read error, as the CDR3 has no conserved phenylalanine or tryptophan at its end. This chain connects TRBV13 to TRBJ2-5, with TRBD2 matching 9 bases. The CDR3 extends over 15 amino acids. The germline V gene encodes CDR1 PRHDT and CDR2 FYEKMQ (reference sequence). CDR3 sequence reads: CANSLLAGVPETQYI. The CDR3 DNA reads TGTGCCAACAGCTTATTAGCGGGAGTTCCAGAGACCCAGTACATC.

In regard to this clonotype: One end of the junction is discordant with germline, which a read error may explain. The rearrangement joins TRBV6-1 to TRBJ1-2; D not resolved. The germline V gene has CDR1 MNHNS and CDR2 SASEGT. This CDR3 region has 14 residues. CDR3 region: CASRSQIHSYGYTF. The CDR3 nucleotides read TGTGCTAGCAGGTCACAGATCCATAGCTATGGCTACACCTTC.

In its sample, this clonotype was seen a few times. The V call is TRBV6-2 or TRBV6-3, the J call TRBJ2-3, with D uncertain. Trimming left V 2 bases short and J 1 base short, with 10 bases between. Germline loops: CDR1 MNHEY, CDR2 SVGEGT. This CDR3 has 15 amino acids. CDR3 sequence reads: CASSYDRRGTDTQYF. CDR3 DNA: TGTGCCAGCAGTTACGATCGCCGGGGCACAGATACGCAGTATTTT.

This clonotype was detected only a few times. A much larger clone lies a single base off, so this may be a read error. The rearrangement links TRBV4-3 to TRBJ1-1; TRBD1 might be the D (6 bases). This CDR3 region has 14 residues. CDR1 is LGHNA, CDR2 YSLEER, per germline. CDR3 bases: TGCGCCGGCAGCCAGGTCAGGGGGAACACTGAAGCTTTCTTT. Amino acid sequence: CAGSQVRGNTEAFF.

The V and J genes are TRBV11-2 and TRBJ2-3, with unresolved D. CDR3 length: 14 residues. The germline CDR1 and CDR2 sequences are SGHAT and FQNNGV. V was clipped by 1 base and J by 6 bases, with 11 bases between them. The CDR3 region has the DNA TGTGCCAGCAGCTTAGCGGGCTACACGGATACGCAGTATTTT. Its protein product is CASSLAGYTDTQYF.